What follows is one T cell receptor (beta chain) and its context. V lost 5 bases, J lost 5 bases, and 8 bases stayed unmatched. Germline CDR1 is MDHEN and CDR2 is SYDVKM. This CDR3 comprises 15 residues. Original analysis: Nucleated cell number was recorded as an estimate derived from reference gene primer amplification. The table came from immunoSEQ multiplex PCR; TCRdb's copy has only in-frame clones and leaves some out. V, J and clone size are those of that table, while D and trimming were read from the DNA. The sample yields about 64,000 clones, about 86% seen once. This sample is drawn from a study of blood T cell repertoires in COVID-19.

The source is a man aged 35 to 55 with acute or convalescent COVID-19. The rearrangement joins TRBV28 to TRBJ1-4, with 7 bases fitting TRBD1. Input material: peripheral blood. Here the CDR3 reads CASSVGAGGNEKLFF. The CDR3 DNA sequence: TGTGCCAGCAGTGTAGGCGCAGGGGGGAATGAAAAACTGTTTTTT.